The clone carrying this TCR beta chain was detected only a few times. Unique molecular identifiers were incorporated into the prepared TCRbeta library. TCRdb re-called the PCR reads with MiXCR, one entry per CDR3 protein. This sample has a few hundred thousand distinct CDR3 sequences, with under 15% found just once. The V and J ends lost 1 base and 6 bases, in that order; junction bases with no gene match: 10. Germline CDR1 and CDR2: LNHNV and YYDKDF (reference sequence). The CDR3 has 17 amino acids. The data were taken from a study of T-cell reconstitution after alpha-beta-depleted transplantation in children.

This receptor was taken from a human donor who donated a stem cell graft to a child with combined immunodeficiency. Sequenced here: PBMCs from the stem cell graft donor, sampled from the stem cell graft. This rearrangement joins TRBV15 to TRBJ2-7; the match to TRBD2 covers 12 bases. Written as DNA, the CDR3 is TGTGCCACCAGCAGAGTCTTTGTGCTAGCGGGAGGGCGCGAGCAGTACTTC. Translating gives CATSRVFVLAGGREQYF.